The T cell receptor beta chain described here comes from a study of blood T cells in healthy people across ages. Primed by a sample-barcoded 5' primer and a J-beta primer mix, a second PCR proceeded for about 6 to 12 cycles. TCRdb independently ran MiXCR on the 5' RACE reads; one entry per CDR3 protein. The table records about 800,000 distinct CDR3 sequences, around 45% of them present only once. Trimming removed 4 bases at V and 2 bases at J, with 16 bases between. Germline CDR1 MNHNS, CDR2 SASEGT. The CDR3 runs to 16 residues. The sequenced material came from blood. V gene TRBV6-1 combines with J gene TRBJ2-3, with TRBD2 as a possible D gene (5 bases). The sequence was collected from an elderly man in good health. CDR3 sequence reads: CASSAGSGVITDTQYF. CDR3 DNA sequence: TGTGCCAGCAGTGCGGGGTCCGGGGTGATCACAGATACGCAGTATTTT.